This T cell receptor (beta chain) stems from a study of blood T cell repertoires in COVID-19. Across the whole study: The origin of the acute and convalescent COVID-19 samples was the United States, Italy and Spain. Sources were T cells, B-cell-depleted T cells, or PBMCs; the material itself was cDNA or gDNA.

Per the germline V gene, CDR1 is SGHVS and CDR2 is FQNEAQ. The CDR3 is made up of 17 amino acids. The V gene end was trimmed by 5 bases and the J gene end by 6 bases; junction bases not matched to a gene: 16. Source study methods: Nucleated cell number was recorded as an estimate derived from reference gene primer amplification. Sequencing used immunoSEQ multiplex PCR; TCRdb keeps in-frame clones, though not all of them. From that table come the V and J calls and clone size; the DNA was used to work out D and trimming. The sample contains fewer than 140,000 clones, 70% to 85% of which appear only once.

The source material was peripheral blood. The clonotype was recovered from a woman in her sixties or seventies with acute or convalescent COVID-19. The genes are TRBV7-8 and TRBJ1-5; 7 bases align to TRBD1. CDR3 protein: CASSASPRQGRSQPQHF. The CDR3 DNA is TGTGCCAGCAGCGCCAGTCCTCGACAGGGTCGGAGTCAGCCCCAGCATTTT.